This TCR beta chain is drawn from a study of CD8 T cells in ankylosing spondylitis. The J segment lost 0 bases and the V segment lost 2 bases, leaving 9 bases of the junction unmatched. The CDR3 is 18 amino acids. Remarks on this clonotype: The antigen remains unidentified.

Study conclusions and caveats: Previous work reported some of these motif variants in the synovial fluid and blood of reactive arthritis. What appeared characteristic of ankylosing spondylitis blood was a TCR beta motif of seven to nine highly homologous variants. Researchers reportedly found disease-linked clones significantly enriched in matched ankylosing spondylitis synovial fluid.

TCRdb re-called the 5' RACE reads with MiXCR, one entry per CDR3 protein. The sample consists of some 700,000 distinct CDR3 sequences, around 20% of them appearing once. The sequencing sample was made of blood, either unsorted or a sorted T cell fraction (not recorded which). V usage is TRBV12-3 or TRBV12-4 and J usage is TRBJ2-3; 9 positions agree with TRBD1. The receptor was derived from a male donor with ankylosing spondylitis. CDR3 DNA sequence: TGTGCCAGCAGTTTAAGAGCCGGGACAGGGTCAAGCACAGATACGCAGTATTTT. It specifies CASSLRAGTGSSTDTQYF.